Listed here are 30 T cell receptor beta chains from one sample, sequenced in a study of cytomegalovirus exposure and HLA in healthy donors. Vbeta (60) and Jbeta (13) primers were used in the PCR. Data came from immunoSEQ multiplex PCR; TCRdb stores just in-frame clones and leaves some out. The sample includes some 96,000 clones, over 60% of them seen just once. The sequenced material came from PBMCs. The receptors originated from a female donor in good health and CMV-seronegative.

Comments on this clone: The CDR3 end shows no conserved phenylalanine or tryptophan, and so a read error is likely. CDR3: CASSPRQGLDSPLHL. CDR3 nucleotide sequence: TGTGCCAGCTCACCCCGACAGGGTCTGGATTCACCCCTCCACCTT. The chain has TRBV18 and TRBJ1-6; the match to TRBD1 covers 7 bases. V was clipped by 3 bases and J by 8 bases; unmatched bases: 7. The CDR3 length is 15 residues. Per the germline V gene, CDR1 is KGHSH and CDR2 is LQKENI.

This sequence joins TRBV7-9 and TRBJ2-7, with D perhaps TRBD2 (6 bases). V lost 3 bases to trimming and J lost 0 bases, with 15 bases between them. The germline V gene has CDR1 SEHNR and CDR2 FQNEAQ (reference sequence). The CDR3 is 16 amino acids. In nucleotides, the CDR3 is TGTGCCAGCAGCTTTGGTAGCGGTGGGAGCTCCTACGAGCAGTACTTC. Protein sequence: CASSFGSGGSSYEQYF.

The chain recombines TRBV19 with TRBJ1-2; D not certain. The germline gives CDR1 LNHDA, CDR2 SQIVND (reference sequence). V lost 4 bases and J 0 bases, leaving 12 bases between the germline ends. The CDR3 length is 15 residues. Here the CDR3 DNA reads TGTGCCAGTAGTAAACTAGCTGATTCTAACTATGGCTACACCTTC. Its translation: CASSKLADSNYGYTF.

V usage is TRBV9 and J usage is TRBJ2-1, with 12 bases aligning to TRBD2. Unmatched junction bases numbered 8, after V lost 4 bases and J lost 3 bases. Germline CDR1 is SGDLS and CDR2 is YYNGEE. This CDR3 region has 17 residues. In nucleotides, the CDR3 is TGTGCCAGCAGCCCTAGGACTAGCGGGGACAACTACAATGAGCAGTTCTTC. It encodes CASSPRTSGDNYNEQFF.

V is TRBV28 and J is TRBJ2-7; TRBD1 matches 9 bases. Unmatched junction bases numbered 6, after V lost 5 bases and J lost 1 base. CDR1 MDHEN and CDR2 SYDVKM come from the germline V gene. The CDR3 spans 15 residues. The CDR3 DNA reads TGTGCCAGCAGTAGGCCGGGACAGGGATCCTACGAGCAGTACTTC. It translates to CASSRPGQGSYEQYF.

The CDR3 here is CASSPRLAGYNEQFF. The CDR3, as DNA: TGTGCCAGCAGCCCCCGACTAGCGGGGTACAATGAGCAGTTCTTC. The J gene is TRBJ2-1, the V gene TRBV7-3, with 11 bases aligning to TRBD2. The J segment lost 4 bases and the V segment lost 5 bases, leaving 4 bases of the junction unmatched. This CDR3 region has 15 residues. Germline V gene lookup returns CDR1 SGHTA and CDR2 FQGTGA. The whole variable domain, remainder taken from reference TRBV7-3 and TRBJ2-1, is GAGVSQTPSNKVTEKGKYVELRCDPISGHTALYWYRQSLGQGPEFLIYFQGTGAADDSGLPNDRFFAVRPEGSVSTLKIQRTERGDSAVYLCASSPRLAGYNEQFFGPGTRLTVL.

The V gene is TRBV4-3, the J gene TRBJ2-1; 13 positions match TRBD2. Germline-derived CDR1 and CDR2 are LGHNA and YSLEER. The CDR3 is 17 residues long. V dropped 0 bases and J dropped 4; count of bases not matched to a gene: 3. The CDR3 DNA sequence: TGCGCCAGCAGCCAAGATACGACTAGCGGGAGGTACAATGAGCAGTTCTTC. It translates to CASSQDTTSGRYNEQFF.

This sequence joins TRBV6-5 and TRBJ1-5, with D possibly being TRBD1 (5 bases). Germline loops: CDR1 MNHEY, CDR2 SVGAGI. This CDR3 contains 15 residues. Deletions cut 7 bases from V and 4 bases from J, with 17 bases between. The CDR3 nucleotides are TGTGCCAGCAACCCACGGGGGATTAGTAATCAGCCCCAGCATTTT. Protein: CASNPRGISNQPQHF.

This clone was observed a handful of times. The chain is built from TRBV19 and TRBJ1-2; D possibly corresponds to TRBD1 (6 bases). Per the germline V gene, CDR1 is LNHDA and CDR2 is SQIVND (reference sequence). The ends were cut back, 6 bases at V and 1 base at J, with 15 bases in the middle. This CDR3 is built from 15 residues. The CDR3 DNA reads TGTGCCAGTAGCACCTGGGACACTATTAACTATGGCTACACCTTC. This gives the protein CASSTWDTINYGYTF.

The V call is TRBV5-1, the J call TRBJ1-2, with 9 bases lining up with TRBD1. The germline V gene encodes CDR1 SGHRS and CDR2 YFSETQ. The CDR3 totals 16 residues. Unmatched junction bases numbered 8, after V lost 4 bases and J lost 1 base. CDR3 protein: CASSGGQGSFNYGYTF. For the CDR3, the DNA is TGCGCCAGCAGCGGCGGACAGGGGTCCTTTAACTATGGCTACACCTTC.

The chain employs TRBV6-1 and TRBJ2-4; 13 bases align to TRBD2. Germline V gene sequence: CDR1 MNHNS, CDR2 SASEGT. The CDR3 has 19 residues. Trimming cost V 4 bases and J 2 bases; bases outside gene matches: 11. CDR3: CASSALLAGGPSTKNIQYF. DNA of the CDR3: TGTGCCAGCAGTGCTCTACTAGCGGGAGGGCCCTCTACCAAAAACATTCAGTACTTC.

Of note for this clone: This may be a read error: a much more frequent sequence differs by one nucleotide. The CDR3 loop is CASSQEWTSGRAYEQYF. The CDR3 DNA reads TGCGCCAGCAGCCAAGAGTGGACTAGCGGGAGGGCCTACGAGCAGTACTTC. The chain links TRBV4-1 to TRBJ2-7; 15 nucleotides match TRBD2. After removal of 0 bases from V and 2 bases from J, the junction contained 2 bases not matched to a gene. The CDR3 extends over 17 amino acids. Looked up from germline, CDR1 is MGHRA and CDR2 is YSYEKL.

The J gene is TRBJ1-6, the V gene TRBV5-4; weak D call: TRBD1 (5 bases). V lost 1 base and J 11 bases, leaving 16 bases between the germline ends. The CDR3 runs 15 residues. The V gene's germline CDR1 is SGHNT and CDR2 YYREEE (reference sequence). The CDR3 protein is CASSLSAGPLTPLHF. CDR3 bases: TGTGCCAGCAGCTTGTCGGCAGGGCCCTTGACACCCCTCCACTTT.

This chain joins TRBV5-1 and TRBJ1-1; D might be TRBD1 (6 bases). This CDR3 contains 14 residues. With 2 bases removed from V and 0 bases from J, the gap between germline ends came to 8 bases. Germline V gene lookup returns CDR1 SGHRS and CDR2 YFSETQ. CDR3 protein: CASSFDRMNTEAFF. The CDR3 DNA is TGCGCCAGCAGCTTCGACAGGATGAACACTGAAGCTTTCTTT.

The chain couples TRBV19 to TRBJ1-2; D is undetermined. Trimming shortened V by 3 bases and J by 5 bases, and 4 bases separated the two germline ends. CDR1 and CDR2 (germline): LNHDA, SQIVND (reference sequence). This CDR3 has 11 amino acids. CDR3 bases: TGTGCCAGTAGTATCAGGTATGGCTACACCTTC. Protein: CASSIRYGYTF.

The V gene is TRBV4-1, the J gene TRBJ2-7, with D uncertain. Trimming removed 0 bases from V and 3 bases from J, with 3 bases in between. CDR3 length: 12 residues. From germline, CDR1 is MGHRA and CDR2 YSYEKL. The DNA of the CDR3 is TGCGCCAGCAGCCAAGACGGCTACGAGCAGTACTTC. It is translated as CASSQDGYEQYF.

V and J are TRBV5-1 and TRBJ1-6; TRBD1 might be the D (5 bases). Trimming removed 2 bases from V and 0 bases from J, with 6 bases in between. CDR1 and CDR2 (germline): SGHRS, YFSETQ. There are 15 residues in the CDR3. CDR3 coding DNA: TGCGCCAGCAGCTTTCAGGGCTCCTATAATTCACCCCTCCACTTT. Translating gives CASSFQGSYNSPLHF. Drawing the rest from reference TRBV5-1 and TRBJ1-6, the complete variable domain is KAGVTQTPRYLIKTRGQQVTLSCSPISGHRSVSWYQQTPGQGLQFLFEYFSETQRNKGNFPGRFSGRQFSNSRSEMNVSTLELGDSALYLCASSFQGSYNSPLHFGNGTRLTVT.

In DNA, the CDR3 is TGTGCCAGCCACGGAAGATGGGACTTTATTAATTCACCCCTCCACTTT. Translated: CASHGRWDFINSPLHF. The chain uses TRBV28 and TRBJ1-6, with D possibly TRBD1 on 5 matching bases. This CDR3 has 16 amino acids. Germline V gene sequence: CDR1 MDHEN, CDR2 SYDVKM. V dropped 8 bases and J dropped 6 bases, with 20 bases sitting between them.

V is TRBV7-8 and J is TRBJ1-5; D is possibly TRBD1 (6 bases). The germline V gene has CDR1 SGHVS and CDR2 FQNEAQ. The CDR3 spans 14 residues. V was shortened by 3 bases and J by 6 bases, with 12 bases between the two germline ends. The CDR3 coding sequence is TGTGCCAGCAGCTTGGGGGGGCTCCTTCAGCCCCAGCATTTT. This codes for CASSLGGLLQPQHF.

The chain recombines TRBV4-1 with TRBJ2-5; tentative D call: TRBD2 (5 bases). Germline CDR1 and CDR2: MGHRA and YSYEKL. Trimming stripped 8 bases from V and 5 bases from J, with 18 bases between. This CDR3 has 14 residues. The DNA of the CDR3 is TGCGCCAGCTCTAGGCCTTTTCCGGGGGAGACCCAGTACTTC. This sequence encodes CASSRPFPGETQYF.

The CDR3 sequence is CASSLTSGAYEQYF. The CDR3 DNA reads as TGTGCCAGCAGCTTGACTAGCGGAGCCTACGAGCAGTACTTC. This chain connects TRBV13 to TRBJ2-7, with 9 bases that match TRBD2. CDR3 length equals 14 residues. Germline CDR1 PRHDT, CDR2 FYEKMQ (reference sequence). The junction had 2 bases not matched to a gene; V was cut back by 3 bases and J by 2 bases.

V gene TRBV27 combines with J gene TRBJ2-7; 7 positions match TRBD1. The CDR3 covers 14 residues. The J segment lost 0 bases and the V segment lost 5 bases, leaving 4 bases of the junction unmatched. The V gene's germline CDR1 is MNHEY and CDR2 SMNVEV (reference sequence). The CDR3 protein is CASSPRTGSYEQYF. As DNA, the CDR3 is TGTGCCAGCAGTCCCCGGACAGGCTCCTACGAGCAGTACTTC.

The rearrangement joins TRBV11-2 to TRBJ2-5, with D perhaps TRBD2 (7 bases). V gave up 4 bases and J gave up 1 base, with 19 bases separating them. In germline, CDR1 is SGHAT, CDR2 FQNNGV. The CDR3 contains 17 residues. CDR3 DNA: TGTGCCAGCAGCTCCCTCGGGGGGCCACTAGCCCAAGAGACCCAGTACTTC. Translation: CASSSLGGPLAQETQYF.

V and J are TRBV7-8 and TRBJ1-2, with 8 bases fitting TRBD1. This CDR3 has 13 residues. The V gene end was trimmed by 4 bases and the J gene end by 8 bases; junction bases not matched to a gene: 6. Germline-derived CDR1 and CDR2 are SGHVS and FQNEAQ. CDR3 loop: CASSSGGQGGYTF. DNA of the CDR3: TGTGCCAGCAGCTCGGGCGGACAGGGAGGCTACACCTTC.

The rearrangement uses TRBV18 and TRBJ1-1, with D perhaps matching TRBD1 (6 bases). Germline V gives CDR1 KGHSH, CDR2 LQKENI. The CDR3 is 12 amino acids. Trimming removed 3 bases from V and 12 bases from J, with 14 bases in between. The DNA for the CDR3 is TGTGCCAGCTCACCCAAGGGGGACAATCCTTTCTTT. It yields the protein CASSPKGDNPFF. Based on the CDR3 plus reference TRBV18 and TRBJ1-1, the full variable domain is NAGVMQNPRHLVRRRGQEARLRCSPMKGHSHVYWYRQLPEEGLKFMVYLQKENIIDESGMPKERFSAEFPKEGPSILRIQQVVRGDSAAYFCASSPKGDNPFFGQGTRLTVV.

This clone was seen once. The rearrangement uses TRBV19 and TRBJ1-1; D uncertain. Germline lookup yields CDR1 LNHDA and CDR2 SQIVND (reference sequence). The CDR3 extends over 17 amino acids. Trimming cost V 3 bases and J 2 bases, with 19 bases left between them. The CDR3 nucleotides are TGTGCCAGTAGTATCGGCCAGAGCGGCGGCTCCAACACTGAAGCTTTCTTT. Its protein product is CASSIGQSGGSNTEAFF.

This clone was seen a handful of times. The rearrangement links TRBV7-2 to TRBJ1-5; a weak D match, TRBD1 (5 bases). Trimming pared 8 bases from V and 6 bases from J, leaving 14 bases between. Looked up from germline, CDR1 is SGHTA and CDR2 is FQGNSA. The CDR3 totals 13 residues. This CDR3 is CASGHRGGQPQHF. The CDR3 DNA reads as TGTGCCAGCGGCCATCGGGGGGGTCAGCCCCAGCATTTT.

The chain is built from TRBV9 and TRBJ2-7; TRBD2 matches at 13 bases. The CDR3 consists of 14 residues. CDR1 and CDR2 from the germline V gene are SGDLS and YYNGEE. V was pared by 4 bases and J by 5 bases, with 3 bases of the junction left unmatched. CDR3 bases: TGTGCCAGCAGCCAAGGGACTAGCGGGAACGAGCAGTACTTC. Protein: CASSQGTSGNEQYF.

The chain has TRBV9 and TRBJ2-1, with D uncertain. CDR3 length: 13 amino acids. Germline CDR1 is SGDLS and CDR2 is YYNGEE. Trimming left V 5 bases short and J 7 bases short, with 13 bases between. The CDR3 DNA reads TGTGCCAGCAGTTTGGGCCAGGCGAATGAGCAGTTCTTC. As protein: CASSLGQANEQFF.

The chain links TRBV28 to TRBJ2-3, with 7 nucleotides matching TRBD1. The CDR3 runs to 17 residues. Trimming took 3 bases from V and 1 from J; bases not matched to a gene: 10. CDR1 and CDR2 (germline): MDHEN, SYDVKM. CDR3 DNA sequence: TGTGCCAGCAGTTTTCTCACAGGGGAAAGGGGCACAGATACGCAGTATTTT. Translation gives CASSFLTGERGTDTQYF.